These 17 T cell receptor beta chains came from one sample sequenced in a study of beta chain features in type 1 diabetes. Overall study findings and caveats: TCRB CDR3 length was moderately but significantly reduced in all four CD4+ subsets of Type 1 diabetes patients.

Their recognized antigens are unknown. Every isolated RNA sample was fully reverse transcribed, so sequencing captured expressed TCRB transcripts. Using immunoSEQ multiplex PCR, the repertoire was profiled, and TCRdb retains in-frame clones only, with some absent. This table has approximately 29,000 clones, around three fifths appearing once. Sequences were obtained from Tregs from blood. These TCRs come from a woman under 40 with type 1 diabetes.

This clone has only a few counts. The chain links TRBV19 to TRBJ2-7; 7 bases align to TRBD1. Trimming at V came to 5 bases and at J to 3 bases, leaving 10 bases not matched to a gene. CDR1 is LNHDA and CDR2 is SQIVND in the germline V gene (reference sequence). The CDR3 is 15 residues long. The CDR3 protein is CASSHPGTVIYEQYF. CDR3 DNA: TGTGCCAGTAGTCATCCCGGGACAGTGATCTACGAGCAGTACTTC.

CDR3 sequence reads: CSVSGTQDSPLHF. The CDR3 DNA is TGCAGCGTTTCCGGGACACAGGATTCACCCCTCCACTTT. The rearrangement uses TRBV29-1 and TRBJ1-6, with D possibly being TRBD1 (6 bases). Germline CDR1 and CDR2: SQVTM and ANQGSEA. Trimming took 5 bases from V and 8 from J, leaving 13 bases between them. The CDR3 contains 13 residues.

This sequence joins TRBV5-4 and TRBJ1-2; D gene unclear. Germline V gives CDR1 SGHNT, CDR2 YYREEE (reference sequence). V dropped 0 bases and J dropped 8 bases, with 8 bases sitting between them. This CDR3 contains 12 residues. The CDR3 sequence: CASSLGGGGYTF. In DNA form, the CDR3 reads TGTGCCAGCAGCTTGGGAGGAGGGGGCTACACCTTC.

This chain uses TRBV11-3 with TRBJ2-5; tentative D call: TRBD1 (5 bases). The CDR3 is 13 amino acids. V lost 5 bases, J lost 1 base, and 8 bases lay in between. Germline assignment: CDR1 SGHNT and CDR2 YENEEA. The CDR3 is CASSRRGQETQYF. In DNA, the CDR3 is TGTGCCAGCAGCCGTAGGGGCCAAGAGACCCAGTACTTC.

CDR3 amino acids: CASSSFTGELFF. CDR3 in DNA: TGTGCCAGCAGCTCTTTCACCGGGGAGCTGTTTTTT. This rearrangement joins TRBV7-2 to TRBJ2-2; D gene ambiguous. The ends were cut back, 4 bases at V and 4 bases at J, with 4 bases in the middle. This CDR3 comprises 12 residues. Germline CDR1 SGHTA, CDR2 FQGNSA.

The J gene is TRBJ2-7, the V gene TRBV6-6; TRBD1 aligns across 8 bases. CDR1 MNHNY and CDR2 SVGAGI come from the germline V gene (reference sequence). This CDR3 region has 13 residues. The J segment lost 5 bases and the V segment lost 6 bases, leaving 6 bases of the junction unmatched. As DNA, the CDR3 is TGTGCCAGCAGCTGGGACAGGATCCACGAGCAGTACTTC. It yields the protein CASSWDRIHEQYF.

CDR3: CASSPTRSFHEQFF. The CDR3 region has the DNA TGTGCCAGCTCACCAACTAGAAGTTTCCATGAGCAGTTCTTC. The chain is built from TRBV18 and TRBJ2-1, with TRBD2 as a possible D gene (5 bases). CDR3 length: 14 residues. CDR1 and CDR2 (germline): KGHSH, LQKENI. Trimming cost V 2 bases and J 8 bases, with 13 bases left between them. The full variable domain, rest sourced from reference TRBV18 and TRBJ2-1, is NAGVMQNPRHLVRRRGQEARLRCSPMKGHSHVYWYRQLPEEGLKFMVYLQKENIIDESGMPKERFSAEFPKEGPSILRIQQVVRGDSAAYFCASSPTRSFHEQFFGPGTRLTVL.

The chain combines TRBV25-1 with TRBJ2-5; D call uncertain. The J call may not be correct, given that the DNA end is closer to TRBJ2-7. The CDR3 length is 11 residues. CDR1 and CDR2 (germline): MGHDK, SYGVNS. In DNA form, the CDR3 reads TGTGCCAGCAGTGACTCCTACGAGCAGTACTTC. It specifies CASSDSYEQYF.

J is TRBJ2-2 and V is TRBV28, with 7 bases that match TRBD2. Germline CDR1 MDHEN, CDR2 SYDVKM. This CDR3 region has 15 residues. With V trimmed by 5 bases and J by 7 bases, 10 bases remained unmatched. CDR3 sequence (DNA): TGTGCCAGCAGTGCCTCTGGGGGGGGAGGCGGGGAGCTGTTTTTT. It translates to CASSASGGGGGELFF.

This clone has more than one count but fewer than ten. In DNA form, the CDR3 reads TGTGCCAGCTCACCACAGGCCCCCAGCGCCCAAGAGACCCAGTACTTC. Its protein product is CASSPQAPSAQETQYF. This chain connects TRBV18 to TRBJ2-5; D is undetermined. This CDR3 is 16 amino acids long. V dropped 1 base and J dropped 1 base, with 13 bases sitting between them. Germline V gene sequence: CDR1 KGHSH, CDR2 LQKENI. The full variable domain, its missing parts supplied by reference TRBV18 and TRBJ2-5, is NAGVMQNPRHLVRRRGQEARLRCSPMKGHSHVYWYRQLPEEGLKFMVYLQKENIIDESGMPKERFSAEFPKEGPSILRIQQVVRGDSAAYFCASSPQAPSAQETQYFGPGTRLLVL.

This chain uses TRBV18 with TRBJ1-2, with 7 bases lining up with TRBD1. After removal of 4 bases from V and 2 bases from J, the junction contained 4 bases not matched to a gene. Germline V gene sequence: CDR1 KGHSH, CDR2 LQKENI. CDR3 size: 14 residues. The CDR3 is CASSQDRLNYGYTF. CDR3 DNA: TGTGCCAGCTCACAGGACAGGCTCAACTATGGCTACACCTTC.

The V gene is TRBV19, the J gene TRBJ1-5, with D possibly matching TRBD1 (6 bases). The CDR3 loop spans 13 amino acids. Germline CDR1 LNHDA, CDR2 SQIVND (reference sequence). With 7 bases removed from V and 5 bases from J, the gap between germline ends came to 12 bases. The CDR3 DNA follows: TGTGCCAGTAACTACAGGGCATATCAGCCCCAGCATTTT. This encodes CASNYRAYQPQHF.

V gene TRBV30 combines with J gene TRBJ2-3; TRBD1 agrees at 10 bases. The V gene end was trimmed by 4 bases and the J gene end by 2 bases; junction bases not matched to a gene: 12. Germline CDR1 GTSNPN, CDR2 SVGIG (reference sequence). CDR3 length: 17 amino acids. DNA for the CDR3: TGTGCCTGGACCCCTTCCGGGACAGGGGTTTACACAGATACGCAGTATTTT. Protein: CAWTPSGTGVYTDTQYF.

The chain joins TRBV19 to TRBJ2-5; 12 bases line up with TRBD2. The CDR3 has 15 residues. Germline trimming cut 5 bases from V and 7 bases from J; bases unmatched to any gene: 8. CDR1 is LNHDA and CDR2 is SQIVND in the germline V gene (reference sequence). CDR3 sequence reads: CASSVRLAGVGTQYF. The CDR3, as DNA: TGTGCCAGTAGTGTCAGACTAGCGGGAGTTGGGACCCAGTACTTC.

This clone was seen once. The chain uses TRBV5-1 and TRBJ2-3; a possible D gene is TRBD2 (5 bases). The germline V and J ends were trimmed by 0 bases and 0 bases, with 14 bases remaining between them. The CDR3 extends over 17 amino acids. Germline CDR1 and CDR2: SGHRS and YFSETQ. DNA for the CDR3: TGCGCCAGCAGCTTGGTCTCGAGTAGCGATAGCACAGATACGCAGTATTTT. Protein: CASSLVSSSDSTDTQYF. Using reference TRBV5-1 and TRBJ2-3 for the parts outside the CDR3, the full variable domain is KAGVTQTPRYLIKTRGQQVTLSCSPISGHRSVSWYQQTPGQGLQFLFEYFSETQRNKGNFPGRFSGRQFSNSRSEMNVSTLELGDSALYLCASSLVSSSDSTDTQYFGPGTRLTVL.

The chain combines TRBV27 with TRBJ1-5; 7 bases match TRBD1. The CDR3 loop spans 14 amino acids. V shed 6 bases and J 6 bases; nucleotides not matched to a gene: 8. Germline lookup yields CDR1 MNHEY and CDR2 SMNVEV (reference sequence). The chain's CDR3 is CASRRQGGGQPQHF. For the CDR3, the DNA is TGTGCCAGCAGACGCCAGGGGGGAGGTCAGCCCCAGCATTTT.

The chain carries TRBV5-4 and TRBJ2-7; TRBD1 agrees at 8 bases. The CDR3 is made up of 15 amino acids. The germline V gene has CDR1 SGHNT and CDR2 YYREEE (reference sequence). After removal of 5 bases from V and 3 bases from J, the junction contained 10 bases not matched to a gene. DNA for the CDR3: TGTGCCAGCAGTCACCAGGGGGCGAATTTCTACGAGCAGTACTTC. Protein sequence: CASSHQGANFYEQYF.